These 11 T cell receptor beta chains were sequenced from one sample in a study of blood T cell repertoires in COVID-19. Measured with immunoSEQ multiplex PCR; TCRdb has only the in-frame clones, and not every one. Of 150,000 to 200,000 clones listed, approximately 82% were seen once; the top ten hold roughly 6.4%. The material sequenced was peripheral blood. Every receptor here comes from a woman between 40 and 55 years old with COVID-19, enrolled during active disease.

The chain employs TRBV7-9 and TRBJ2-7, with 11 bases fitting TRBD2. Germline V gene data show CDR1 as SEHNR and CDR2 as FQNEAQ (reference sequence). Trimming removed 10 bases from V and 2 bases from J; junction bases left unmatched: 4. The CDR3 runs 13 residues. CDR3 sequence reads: CATGTSGPYEQYF. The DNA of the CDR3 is TGTGCCACCGGGACTAGCGGTCCCTACGAGCAGTACTTC.

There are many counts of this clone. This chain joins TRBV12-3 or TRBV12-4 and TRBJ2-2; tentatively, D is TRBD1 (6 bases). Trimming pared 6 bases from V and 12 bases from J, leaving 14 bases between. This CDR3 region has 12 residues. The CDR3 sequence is CASSIGQLKLFF. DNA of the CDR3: TGTGCCAGCAGCATAGGACAGTTGAAGCTGTTTTTT.

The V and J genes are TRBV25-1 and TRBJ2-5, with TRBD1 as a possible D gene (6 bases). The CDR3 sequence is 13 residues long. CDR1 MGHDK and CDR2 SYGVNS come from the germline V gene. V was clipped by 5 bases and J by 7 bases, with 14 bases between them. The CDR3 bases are TGTGCCAGCAGTCAACAGGGTGGCGTGACCCAGTACTTC. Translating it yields CASSQQGGVTQYF.

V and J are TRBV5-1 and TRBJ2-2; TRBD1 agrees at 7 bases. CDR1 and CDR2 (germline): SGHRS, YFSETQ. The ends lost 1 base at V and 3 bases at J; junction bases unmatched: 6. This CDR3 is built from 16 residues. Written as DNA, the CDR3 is TGCGCCAGCAGCTTGATGGGACAGCTTGACACCGGGGAGCTGTTTTTT. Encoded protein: CASSLMGQLDTGELFF.

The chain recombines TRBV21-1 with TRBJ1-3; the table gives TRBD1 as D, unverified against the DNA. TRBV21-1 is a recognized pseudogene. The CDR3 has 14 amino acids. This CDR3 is CASTRGRSGNTIYF. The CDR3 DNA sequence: TGTGCCAGCACCAGGGGGCGCTCTGGAAACACCATATATTTT.

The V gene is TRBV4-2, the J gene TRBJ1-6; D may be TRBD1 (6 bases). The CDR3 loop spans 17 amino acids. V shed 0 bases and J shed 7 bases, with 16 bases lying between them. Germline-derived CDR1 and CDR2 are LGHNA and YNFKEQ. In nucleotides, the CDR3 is TGTGCCAGCAGCCAAGATCACGCAGGGGAGGGCAATTCACCCCTCCACTTT. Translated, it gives CASSQDHAGEGNSPLHF.

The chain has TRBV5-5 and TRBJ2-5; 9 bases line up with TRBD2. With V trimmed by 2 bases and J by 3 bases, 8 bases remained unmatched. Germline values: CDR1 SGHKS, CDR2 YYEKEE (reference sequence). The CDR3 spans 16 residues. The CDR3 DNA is TGTGCCAGCAGCTTAGGAGCGGGAGGCGTGAAAGAGACCCAGTACTTC. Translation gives CASSLGAGGVKETQYF.

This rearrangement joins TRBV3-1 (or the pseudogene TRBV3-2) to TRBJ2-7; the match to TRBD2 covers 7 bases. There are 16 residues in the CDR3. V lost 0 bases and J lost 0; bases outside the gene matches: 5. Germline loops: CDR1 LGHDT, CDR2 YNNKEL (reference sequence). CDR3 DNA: TGTGCCAGCAGCCAAGAGTGGCTAGCGGCCTCCTACGAGCAGTACTTC. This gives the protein CASSQEWLAASYEQYF.

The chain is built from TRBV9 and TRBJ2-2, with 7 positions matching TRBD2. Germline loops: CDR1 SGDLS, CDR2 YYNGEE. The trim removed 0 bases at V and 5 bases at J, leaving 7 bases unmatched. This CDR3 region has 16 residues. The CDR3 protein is CASSVGAGVETGELFF. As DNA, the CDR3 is TGTGCCAGCAGCGTAGGGGCGGGAGTAGAAACCGGGGAGCTGTTTTTT.

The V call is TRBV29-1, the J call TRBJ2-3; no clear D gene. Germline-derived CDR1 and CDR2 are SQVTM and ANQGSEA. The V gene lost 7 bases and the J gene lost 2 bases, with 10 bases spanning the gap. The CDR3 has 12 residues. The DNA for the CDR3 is TGCAGCGCTCTAGACTTCACAGATACGCAGTATTTT. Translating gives CSALDFTDTQYF.

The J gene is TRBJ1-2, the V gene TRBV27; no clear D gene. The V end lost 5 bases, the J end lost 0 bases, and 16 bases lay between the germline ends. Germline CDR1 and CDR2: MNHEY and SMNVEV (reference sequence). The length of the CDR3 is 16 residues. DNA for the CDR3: TGTGCCAGCAGTCCCCAAGGACTCCTAGCTAACTATGGCTACACCTTC. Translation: CASSPQGLLANYGYTF.